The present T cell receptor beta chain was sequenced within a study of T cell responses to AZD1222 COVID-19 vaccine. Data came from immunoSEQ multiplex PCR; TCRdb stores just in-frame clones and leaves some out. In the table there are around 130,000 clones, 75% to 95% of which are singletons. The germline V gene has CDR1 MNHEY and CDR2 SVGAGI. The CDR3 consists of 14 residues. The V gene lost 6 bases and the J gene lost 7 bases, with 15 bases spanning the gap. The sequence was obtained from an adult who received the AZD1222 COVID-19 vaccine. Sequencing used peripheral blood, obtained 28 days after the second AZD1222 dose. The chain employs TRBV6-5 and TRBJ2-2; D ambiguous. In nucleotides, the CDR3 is TGTGCCAGCAGCCTTCGGTTCTCGGACGGGGAGCTGTTTTTT. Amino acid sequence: CASSLRFSDGELFF.